The TCR beta chain described here comes from a study of blood T cell repertoires in COVID-19. Study-wide context: The United States, Italy and Spain supplied acute and convalescent COVID-19 samples. Nucleic acid was either cDNA or gDNA, and it came from T cells, B-cell-depleted T cells, or PBMCs.

Germline-derived CDR1 and CDR2 are MDHEN and SYDVKM. This CDR3 region has 11 residues. V lost 8 bases and J lost 3, with 7 bases in between. The repertoire was sequenced with immunoSEQ multiplex PCR; TCRdb's copy has only in-frame clones and lacks some. Of 60,000 to 75,000 clones in the sample, roughly nine tenths are singletons; the top ten hold 10% to 15%. The sequence derives from a woman in her fifties or sixties with acute or convalescent COVID-19. The sequenced sample consisted of peripheral blood. The chain uses TRBV28 and TRBJ2-5, with unresolved D. The CDR3 DNA is TGTGCCAGCCGTCGGGAAGAGACCCAGTACTTC. Its protein is CASRREETQYF.